The present TCR beta chain was sequenced within a study of human T cells and chemical hapten exposure. MiXCR, applied by TCRdb to the RACE reads, yields one record per CDR3 protein. The profile shows about 97,000 distinct CDR3 sequences, 25% to 30% of them singletons. Per the germline V gene, CDR1 is MGHDK and CDR2 is SYGVNS. The CDR3 covers 14 residues. The V and J ends lost 0 bases and 0 bases respectively, with 6 bases between them. Time point reported: patch test 3, about 24 weeks after DPC sensitization. Regarding treatment: therapeutic diphenylcyclopropenone sensitization with weekly scalp DPC. This clonotype turned up a few times.

The genes are TRBV25-1 and TRBJ2-7, with D unresolved. The sample here was whole blood, taken in connection with sensitization to the hapten diphenylcyclopropenone (DPC). This TCR was sampled from a man between 40 and 49 years old with alopecia areata. Some clones in this sample may be carry-over from other donors' samples. As DNA, the CDR3 is TGTGCCAGCAGTGAATATGCCGGCTCCTACGAGCAGTACTTC. Protein product: CASSEYAGSYEQYF.